Shown below are 16 T cell receptor beta chains from a single sample sequenced in a study of cytomegalovirus exposure and HLA in healthy donors. PCR amplification relied on 60 Vbeta primers (plus 13 Jbeta primers). Some clones are missing from TCRdb's copy, which holds only in-frame ones; the method was immunoSEQ multiplex PCR. The table lists 99,000 or so clones, 76% of them singletons, with more than 8% in the top ten. The sequencing sample was made of PBMCs. All receptors come from a man aged 35 to 55 in good health and CMV-seropositive.

This clone was detected once. This chain joins TRBV7-2 and TRBJ1-6; D unclear. V was clipped by 0 bases and J by 9 bases, with 6 bases between them. This CDR3 has 13 amino acids. Germline V gene data show CDR1 as SGHTA and CDR2 as FQGNSA. As DNA, the CDR3 is TGTGCCAGCAGCTTAGCAGAGTTTTCACCCCTCCACTTT. It encodes CASSLAEFSPLHF.

The chain links TRBV15 to TRBJ1-3; tentative D call: TRBD1 (6 bases). V lost 0 bases to trimming and J lost 4 bases, with 22 bases between them. There are 19 residues in the CDR3. Germline V gene sequence: CDR1 LNHNV, CDR2 YYDKDF (reference sequence). CDR3 residues: CATSRDAGARGAKGNTIYF. The CDR3 DNA follows: TGTGCCACCAGCAGAGATGCAGGGGCTCGGGGGGCGAAAGGAAACACCATATATTTT.

DNA for the CDR3: TGCGCCAGCAGCCATGCGGACCGGGAAAACTATGGCTACACCTTC. It translates to CASSHADRENYGYTF. The chain has TRBV4-3 and TRBJ1-2; no clear D. In germline, CDR1 is LGHNA, CDR2 YSLEER. This CDR3 contains 15 residues. The V and J ends lost 3 bases and 2 bases respectively, with 13 bases between them.

This clone was recorded a few times. V is TRBV6-4 and J is TRBJ2-3; no reliable D call. V was cut by 10 bases and J by 4 bases, with 6 bases left in between. The CDR3 covers 10 residues. CDR1 MRHNA and CDR2 SNTAGT come from the germline V gene. The CDR3, as DNA: TGTGCCACCCGGTCAGATACGCAGTATTTT. Translated, it gives CATRSDTQYF.

The CDR3 sequence: CASSLVGGQGSSYEQYF. The CDR3 DNA reads TGTGCCAGCAGCTTAGTAGGGGGACAGGGGTCGTCCTACGAGCAGTACTTC. The chain recombines TRBV7-6 with TRBJ2-7, with 10 nucleotides matching TRBD1. V was pared by 1 base and J by 1 base, with 7 bases of the junction left unmatched. The germline CDR1 and CDR2 sequences are SGHVS and FNYEAQ. This CDR3 has 17 residues.

V gene TRBV7-2 combines with J gene TRBJ2-4, with 9 nucleotides matching TRBD1. There are 17 residues in the CDR3. Germline V gene lookup returns CDR1 SGHTA and CDR2 FQGNSA. With 5 bases clipped from V and 1 base from J, the junction kept 9 bases outside the gene matches. The CDR3, as DNA: TGTGCCAGCAGCCCGTCCGGGACAGGGTCGGCCAAAAACATTCAGTACTTC. It yields the protein CASSPSGTGSAKNIQYF.

The count of this clone is one. As DNA, the CDR3 is TGTGCCAGCAACGACAGGGTCCCAGCGGGCTACGAGCAGTACTTC. Its protein product is CASNDRVPAGYEQYF. This chain joins TRBV27 and TRBJ2-7; the D gene is possibly TRBD1 (7 bases). The germline gives CDR1 MNHEY, CDR2 SMNVEV (reference sequence). The CDR3 spans 15 residues. Trimming stripped 7 bases from V and 3 bases from J, with 19 bases between.

This CDR3 is CASSIGAGLETQYF. CDR3 nucleotide sequence: TGTGCCAGTAGTATAGGTGCGGGGCTGGAGACCCAGTACTTC. The chain joins TRBV19 to TRBJ2-5; tentatively, D is TRBD2 (6 bases). The CDR3 covers 14 residues. The germline V gene encodes CDR1 LNHDA and CDR2 SQIVND (reference sequence). Trimming took 1 base from V and 5 from J, leaving 11 bases between them.

The chain joins TRBV18 to TRBJ2-3, with 8 nucleotides matching TRBD2. V shed 10 bases and J 1 base; nucleotides not matched to a gene: 7. The germline V gene encodes CDR1 KGHSH and CDR2 LQKENI. The CDR3 is 14 residues long. The CDR3 sequence is CANSERGRTDTQYF. The CDR3 DNA follows: TGTGCCAACTCGGAGCGGGGGCGCACAGATACGCAGTATTTT.

This clone has just a few counts. The chain recombines TRBV30 with TRBJ1-2; D perhaps matches TRBD1 (5 bases). The CDR3 contains 16 residues. V was cut by 2 bases and J by 5 bases, with 21 bases left in between. Germline CDR1 is GTSNPN and CDR2 is SVGIG (reference sequence). The CDR3 DNA reads as TGTGCCTGGAGTCTTACTACTTGGACATCCCGATATGGCTACACCTTC. Amino acid sequence: CAWSLTTWTSRYGYTF.

The V gene is TRBV5-8, the J gene TRBJ1-6, with 7 nucleotides matching TRBD1. The CDR3 consists of 16 residues. V trimming: 4 bases; J trimming: 10 bases; junction bases outside the gene matches: 14. Looked up from germline, CDR1 is SGHTS and CDR2 is YDEGEE. DNA of the CDR3: TGTGCCAGCAGCCTCCGGGTTGGCGGCAGGGGGTCACCCCTCCACTTT. It codes for CASSLRVGGRGSPLHF.

The chain uses TRBV2 and TRBJ2-7; 7 bases are shared with TRBD1. V was pared by 2 bases and J by 6 bases, with 7 bases of the junction left unmatched. Germline V CDR1 and CDR2: SNHLY, FYNNEI. The CDR3 totals 14 residues. The CDR3 DNA follows: TGTGCCAGCAGTGAAAGGGGGCAATCGGGCGAGCAGTACTTC. It yields the protein CASSERGQSGEQYF.

The chain uses TRBV28 and TRBJ1-1; 8 bases fit TRBD1. The CDR3 runs 18 residues. V lost 6 bases to trimming and J lost 1 base; unmatched junction nucleotides: 16. Per germline, CDR1 MDHEN and CDR2 SYDVKM. This chain's CDR3 is CASSFIYGTGGQNTEAFF. The CDR3 bases are TGTGCCAGCAGCTTCATATACGGGACAGGCGGCCAGAACACTGAAGCTTTCTTT.

The V gene is TRBV7-6, the J gene TRBJ2-1; TRBD1 matches at 8 bases. Germline V gene sequence: CDR1 SGHVS, CDR2 FNYEAQ. V gave up 4 bases and J gave up 3 bases; unmatched junction bases: 5. The CDR3 runs 15 residues. As DNA, the CDR3 is TGTGCCAGCAGCTCCCCAGGGGGCGGCTACAATGAGCAGTTCTTC. Translating gives CASSSPGGGYNEQFF. The full variable domain, in which reference TRBV7-6 and TRBJ2-1 provide the parts outside the CDR3, is GAGVSQSPRYKVTKRGQDVALRCDPISGHVSLYWYRQALGQGPEFLTYFNYEAQQDKSGLPNDRFSAERPEGSISTLTIQRTEQRDSAMYRCASSSPGGGYNEQFFGPGTRLTVL.

V usage is TRBV30 and J usage is TRBJ2-3; TRBD2 agrees at 9 bases. Losses at the gene ends were 4 bases for V and 2 bases for J; bases not matched to a gene: 4. The CDR3 is made up of 14 amino acids. Germline lookup yields CDR1 GTSNPN and CDR2 SVGIG (reference sequence). The CDR3 protein is CAWKGTSLTDTQYF. For the CDR3, the DNA is TGTGCCTGGAAAGGGACTAGCCTCACAGATACGCAGTATTTT.

The J gene is TRBJ1-1, the V gene TRBV7-8; 7 nucleotides align to TRBD1. CDR1 is SGHVS and CDR2 is FQNEAQ in the germline V gene. The V segment lost 6 bases and the J segment 0 bases; nucleotides outside the gene matches: 10. This CDR3 is 16 amino acids long. CDR3 sequence reads: CASRKDRMNMNTEAFF. The CDR3 DNA reads TGTGCCAGCAGAAAGGACAGGATGAACATGAACACTGAAGCTTTCTTT.